This T cell receptor beta chain was recorded in a study of T cell changes during pregnancy in multiple sclerosis (dated by TCRdb to about 2019). Broadly, across the study: The study looked at changes in the T cell repertoire across pregnancy in women with multiple sclerosis.

Library preparation employed the immunoSEQ multiplex PCR assay. Not all clones reach the TCRdb copy of this immuneACCESS table, which keeps in-frame sequences only. Checked studies attribute under half of the gap to unresolved V genes and leave the rest unexplained. The sample table contains around 59,000 clones; only one count was recorded for approximately 92% of them. The ten top clones hold 0.8% to 1% of the sample. On this clone itself: It has no known antigen specificity. Per-base quality was not reported, and no clone a single base away is much larger than it.

V is cut back by 0 bases and J by 0 bases, with 3 bases in the junction unmatched. The CDR3 runs 17 amino acids, cysteine and phenylalanine included. The CDR3 DNA has 51 bases and is translated from base 1. The CDR1 and CDR2 encoded by the germline V gene are SGDLS and YYNGEE. The sequence came from a female donor with multiple sclerosis, enrolled in a pregnancy study. Recombination linked TRBV9 to TRBJ2-2; 9 nucleotides in the junction match TRBD2. The sequenced sample was peripheral blood, obtained in the first trimester of pregnancy. CDR3 reads: CASSVDGGGANTGELFF. Read as DNA, the sequence is TGTGCCAGCAGCGTAGATGGCGGGGGGGCGAACACCGGGGAGCTGTTTTTT.